This TCR beta chain was captured by sequencing in a study of blood T cell repertoires in COVID-19. The data were produced by immunoSEQ multiplex PCR, yet TCRdb's version contains in-frame clones alone and is incomplete. The sample lists approximately 110,000 clones; 85% were seen once. With 10 bases clipped from V and 0 bases from J, the junction kept 8 bases outside the gene matches. CDR3 size: 14 residues. Germline values: CDR1 MDHEN, CDR2 SYDVKM. This receptor was taken from a man in his fifties or sixties with acute or convalescent COVID-19. V usage is TRBV28 and J usage is TRBJ2-7, with 8 bases fitting TRBD2. What was sequenced was peripheral blood. The CDR3 region has the DNA TGTGCCACCAGATACGGGGGGGGCTCCTACGAGCAGTACTTC. Translation: CATRYGGGSYEQYF.